This T cell receptor (beta chain) was found in a study of T cell repertoires in ileal Crohn's disease. Profiling relied on immunoSEQ multiplex PCR, and the TCRdb table lists in-frame clones only, not all of them. The profile shows 7,300 or so clones, 75% to 85% of them singletons. CDR1 SGDLS and CDR2 YYNGEE come from the germline V gene. Trimming took 3 bases from V and 4 from J, leaving 7 bases between them. The CDR3 length is 13 residues. Included were adult ileal or ileocolonic Crohn's patients indicated for ileocolonic resection. The sequenced material came from ileal tissue. The TCR was taken from an adult with Crohn's disease. The V gene is TRBV9, the J gene TRBJ2-2, with D perhaps TRBD1 (5 bases). CDR3 amino acids: CASSAQGTGELFF. The CDR3 coding sequence is TGTGCCAGCAGCGCCCAGGGCACCGGGGAGCTGTTTTTT.